What follows are 10 T cell receptor beta chains derived from one specimen sequenced in a study of blood T cell repertoires in COVID-19. This table comes from immunoSEQ multiplex PCR, and its TCRdb copy is limited to in-frame clones, with some not included. The sample includes about 370,000 clones, around nine tenths of them seen just once. The sample taken for sequencing was PBMCs or T cells enriched from blood (not recorded which). The receptor source for this set is a woman in her 30s who had recovered from COVID-19.

This chain uses TRBV12-3 or TRBV12-4 with TRBJ1-1; no clear D. This CDR3 has 12 residues. Between the trimmed V and J ends, which lost 4 bases and 6 bases, there was a span of 9 bases. The CDR3 spells CASSSAGPEAFF. CDR3 DNA sequence: TGTGCCAGCAGTTCGGCGGGTCCTGAAGCTTTCTTT.

This clone was detected once. The V call is TRBV12-3 or TRBV12-4, the J call TRBJ1-2, with D possibly matching TRBD1 (5 bases). The CDR3 has 11 amino acids. Trimming took off 6 bases at V and 4 bases at J, with 6 bases between the two ends. This chain's CDR3 is CASSGGYGYTF. The CDR3 DNA follows: TGTGCCAGCAGCGGGGGCTATGGCTACACCTTC.

The chain combines TRBV6-5 with TRBJ2-7, with 7 bases that match TRBD1. This CDR3 region has 13 residues. The V and J ends lost 8 bases and 3 bases, in that order; junction bases with no gene match: 7. Germline values: CDR1 MNHEY, CDR2 SVGAGI. The CDR3 sequence: CASDGQVFYEQYF. The CDR3 DNA reads TGTGCCAGCGATGGACAGGTCTTCTACGAGCAGTACTTC.

CDR3 residues: CASDRREGPAGANVLTF. The CDR3, as DNA: TGTGCCAGCGACCGAAGGGAGGGCCCGGCTGGGGCCAACGTCCTGACTTTC. The chain couples TRBV2 to TRBJ2-6, with 7 bases that match TRBD2. The CDR3 sequence is 17 residues long. CDR1 and CDR2 from the germline V gene are SNHLY and FYNNEI. Trimming at V came to 8 bases and at J to 2 bases, leaving 12 bases not matched to a gene.

The chain has TRBV9 and TRBJ2-7; a weak D match, TRBD2 (5 bases). Trimming removed 0 bases from V and 5 bases from J, with 9 bases in between. The CDR3 is 13 residues long. The germline V gene has CDR1 SGDLS and CDR2 YYNGEE. CDR3 residues: CASSVGSLDEQYF. For the CDR3, the DNA is TGTGCCAGCAGCGTAGGTTCACTAGACGAGCAGTACTTC.

The chain couples TRBV2 to TRBJ1-2, with a possible D match to TRBD1 (5 bases). V lost 6 bases and J 6 bases, leaving 14 bases between the germline ends. The length of the CDR3 is 13 residues. CDR1 and CDR2 from the germline V gene are SNHLY and FYNNEI. As DNA, the CDR3 is TGTGCCAGCAGCGGGACTTCTGGGAATGGCTACACCTTC. This encodes CASSGTSGNGYTF.

The V and J genes are TRBV19 and TRBJ2-4; a weak D match, TRBD1 (5 bases). CDR1 and CDR2 (germline): LNHDA, SQIVND (reference sequence). This CDR3 is 11 amino acids long. The V and J ends lost 3 bases and 13 bases respectively, with 10 bases between them. The CDR3 is CASSMTAFQYF. The CDR3 DNA sequence: TGTGCCAGTAGTATGACAGCATTCCAGTACTTC.

Note on this clone: The same CDR3 can be traced to other DNA sequences in this sample. This chain joins TRBV5-1 and TRBJ1-5; 7 bases agree with TRBD1. Germline values: CDR1 SGHRS, CDR2 YFSETQ. CDR3 length: 15 amino acids. The J segment lost 4 bases and the V segment lost 0 bases, leaving 4 bases of the junction unmatched. The CDR3 reads CASSLGTGPNQPQHF. The CDR3 region has the DNA TGCGCCAGCAGCTTGGGGACAGGCCCAAATCAGCCCCAGCATTTT. The entire variable domain, with the rest obtained from reference TRBV5-1 and TRBJ1-5, is as follows: KAGVTQTPRYLIKTRGQQVTLSCSPISGHRSVSWYQQTPGQGLQFLFEYFSETQRNKGNFPGRFSGRQFSNSRSEMNVSTLELGDSALYLCASSLGTGPNQPQHFGDGTRLSIL.

The gene calls are TRBV4-1 and TRBJ2-5; maybe TRBD2 (5 bases). Looked up from germline, CDR1 is MGHRA and CDR2 is YSYEKL. Trimming left V 2 bases short and J 5 bases short, with 9 bases between. The CDR3 is made up of 13 amino acids. CDR3 coding DNA: TGCGCCAGCAGCCAATGGAGGTATGAGACCCAGTACTTC. Translating it yields CASSQWRYETQYF.

This clone was recorded a few times. The V and J genes are TRBV13 and TRBJ1-4; a possible D gene is TRBD1 (6 bases). The CDR3 totals 15 residues. Per germline, CDR1 PRHDT and CDR2 FYEKMQ (reference sequence). V was cut by 0 bases and J by 5 bases, with 10 bases left in between. This CDR3 is CASSLGGQRNEKLFF. The CDR3 DNA is TGTGCCAGCAGCTTAGGAGGACAGAGAAATGAAAAACTGTTTTTT. Based on the CDR3 plus reference TRBV13 and TRBJ1-4, the full variable domain is AAGVIQSPRHLIKEKRETATLKCYPIPRHDTVYWYQQGPGQDPQFLISFYEKMQSDKGSIPDRFSAQQFSDYHSELNMSSLELGDSALYFCASSLGGQRNEKLFFGSGTQLSVL.